This T cell receptor (beta chain) was captured by sequencing in a study of CD8 T cells in ankylosing spondylitis. This clonotype was detected a few times. As the method for making TCR beta libraries, quantitative 5'-RACE with molecular barcodes was used. TCRdb reanalysed the 5' RACE reads using MiXCR and keeps one entry per CDR3 protein. The sample has 150,000 to 200,000 distinct CDR3 sequences, under 14% seen once. Trimming at V came to 3 bases and at J to 6 bases, leaving 10 bases not matched to a gene. CDR3 size: 15 residues. CDR1 is DFQATT, CDR2 SNEGSKA, per germline (reference sequence). The genes are TRBV20-1 and TRBJ1-5, with 8 bases fitting TRBD1. The sequence was collected from a male donor with ankylosing spondylitis or in good health (not recorded which). Source material: blood, either unsorted or a sorted T cell fraction (not recorded which). Here the CDR3 reads CSASHGQGKGQPQHF. Here the CDR3 DNA reads TGCAGTGCTAGCCATGGACAGGGTAAAGGTCAGCCCCAGCATTTT.